The clone carrying this T cell receptor (beta chain) was seen ten or more times. Its matching antigen is unknown. One entry per CDR3 protein results from TCRdb running MiXCR on the 5' RACE reads. The table lists under 250,000 distinct CDR3 sequences, 8% to 10% of them singletons. From germline, CDR1 is SGHRS and CDR2 YFSETQ. V lost 0 bases, J lost 6 bases, and 8 bases stayed unmatched. The CDR3 spans 16 residues. This sample was taken from a study of CD8 T cells in ankylosing spondylitis. Study findings and constraints: Reportedly, matched ankylosing spondylitis synovial fluid was significantly enriched for disease-linked clones. Disease-linked clones had a CD8+ phenotype and relatively low frequency in peripheral blood.

The sequence was collected from a female donor with ankylosing spondylitis or in good health (not recorded which). The V gene is TRBV5-1, the J gene TRBJ2-1; 8 bases are a match to TRBD1. What was sequenced was blood, either unsorted or a sorted T cell fraction (not recorded which). The CDR3 here is CASSLAAGGRGNEQFF. The DNA of the CDR3 is TGCGCCAGCAGCTTGGCGGCAGGGGGCCGCGGCAATGAGCAGTTCTTC.